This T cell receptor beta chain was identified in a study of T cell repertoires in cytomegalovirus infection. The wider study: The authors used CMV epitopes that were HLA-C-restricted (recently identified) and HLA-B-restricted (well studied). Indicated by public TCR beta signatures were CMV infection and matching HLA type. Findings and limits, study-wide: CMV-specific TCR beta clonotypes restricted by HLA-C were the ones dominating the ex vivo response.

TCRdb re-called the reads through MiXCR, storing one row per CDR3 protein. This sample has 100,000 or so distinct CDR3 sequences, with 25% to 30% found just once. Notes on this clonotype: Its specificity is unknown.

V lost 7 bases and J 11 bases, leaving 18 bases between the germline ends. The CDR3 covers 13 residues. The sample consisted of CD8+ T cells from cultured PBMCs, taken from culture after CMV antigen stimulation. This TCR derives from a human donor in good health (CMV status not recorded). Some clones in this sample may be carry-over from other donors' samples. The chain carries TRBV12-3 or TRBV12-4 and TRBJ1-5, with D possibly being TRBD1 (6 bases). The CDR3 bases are TGTGCCAGCAACATTCAGGGGCTGTCCACCCAGCATTTT. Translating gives CASNIQGLSTQHF.